Presented here are 29 T cell receptor beta chains from one specimen sequenced in a study of cytomegalovirus exposure and HLA in healthy donors. The method was immunoSEQ multiplex PCR; TCRdb's version includes in-frame clones alone and lacks a portion of them. In the table there are about 56,000 clones, around 94% of which are singletons. Material for sequencing was PBMCs. Every receptor here comes from a young man in good health and CMV-seronegative.

V gene TRBV28 combines with J gene TRBJ2-1, with D maybe TRBD2 (6 bases). CDR3 length: 12 residues. Between the trimmed V and J ends, which lost 2 bases and 10 bases, there was a span of 9 bases. Germline V gives CDR1 MDHEN, CDR2 SYDVKM. CDR3 bases: TGTGCCAGCAGTTTAGGCGGGAACGAGCAGTTCTTC. Translation gives CASSLGGNEQFF.

The chain's CDR3 is CASGRGNYGYTF. CDR3 nucleotides: TGTGCTAGTGGCCGAGGTAACTATGGCTACACCTTC. The chain employs TRBV12-5 and TRBJ1-2, with D unresolved. The germline V and J ends were trimmed by 6 bases and 1 base, with 6 bases remaining between them. The CDR3 loop spans 12 amino acids. Germline-derived CDR1 and CDR2 are LGHNT and FRNRAP. Full variable domain (outside the CDR3, taken from reference TRBV12-5 and TRBJ1-2): DARVTQTPRHKVTEMGQEVTMRCQPILGHNTVFWYRQTMMQGLELLAYFRNRAPLDDSGMPKDRFSAEMPDATLATLKIQPSEPRDSAVYFCASGRGNYGYTFGSGTRLTVV.

The chain joins TRBV19 to TRBJ2-1, with D tentatively TRBD2 (5 bases). Between the trimmed V and J ends, which lost 4 bases and 9 bases, there was a span of 25 bases. The CDR3 totals 17 residues. Germline CDR1 and CDR2: LNHDA and SQIVND (reference sequence). In DNA form, the CDR3 reads TGTGCCAGTAGTAAATTAACCCACGTCGACTACGTAAGTGAGCAGTTCTTC. Its translation: CASSKLTHVDYVSEQFF.

The V gene is TRBV11-2, the J gene TRBJ2-2; D is unclear. Germline CDR1 is SGHAT and CDR2 is FQNNGV. CDR3 length: 15 residues. Trimming took 3 bases from V and 1 from J, leaving 9 bases between them. The CDR3 coding sequence is TGTGCCAGCAGCTTTTCCCCCGGGAACACCGGGGAGCTGTTTTTT. Protein sequence: CASSFSPGNTGELFF.

CDR3 nucleotides: TGTGCCAGCAGCTTAAGAGGGGGCGGGAACGCAGATACGCAGTATTTT. Translated: CASSLRGGGNADTQYF. The V and J genes are TRBV7-8 and TRBJ2-3, with D possibly TRBD1 on 7 matching bases. Germline V gene lookup returns CDR1 SGHVS and CDR2 FQNEAQ. The CDR3 has 16 amino acids. Trimming took off 2 bases at V and 4 bases at J, with 16 bases between the two ends.

This clone was counted once. The CDR3 reads CASSSSVNNQPQHF. The CDR3 region has the DNA TGCGCCAGCAGTTCCTCAGTTAACAATCAGCCCCAGCATTTT. V and J are TRBV23-1 and TRBJ1-5; no clear D. TRBV23-1 is known as an ORF, though its function is uncertain. V gave up 5 bases and J gave up 3 bases, with 11 bases separating them. CDR3 length: 14 residues.

In DNA form, the CDR3 reads TGTGCCAGCAGCTGGATTCCCGGGGGATCGTACGAGCAGTACTTC. It specifies CASSWIPGGSYEQYF. The chain uses TRBV7-2 and TRBJ2-7; maybe TRBD2 (6 bases). The CDR3 loop spans 15 amino acids. Trimming took 4 bases from V and 4 from J, leaving 17 bases between them. CDR1 is SGHTA and CDR2 is FQGNSA in the germline V gene.

The chain couples TRBV9 to TRBJ2-7; TRBD1 aligns across 8 bases. This CDR3 contains 14 residues. The J segment lost 2 bases and the V segment lost 4 bases, leaving 5 bases of the junction unmatched. CDR1 SGDLS and CDR2 YYNGEE come from the germline V gene. CDR3 loop: CASSPRDRTYEQYF. The CDR3 DNA reads TGTGCCAGCAGCCCCCGGGACAGGACCTACGAGCAGTACTTC.

The CDR3 spells CASSLGGQGSYEQYF. For the CDR3, the DNA is TGTGCCAGCAGCTTAGGAGGCCAGGGCTCCTACGAGCAGTACTTC. The chain recombines TRBV11-2 with TRBJ2-7; tentative D call: TRBD1 (5 bases). Germline CDR1 is SGHAT and CDR2 is FQNNGV. The CDR3 covers 15 residues. V was trimmed by 1 base and J by 0 bases, leaving 10 bases between them.

A few counts support this clone. The chain carries TRBV19 and TRBJ2-3; D is uncertain. V shed 7 bases and J shed 0 bases, with 8 bases lying between them. This CDR3 comprises 13 residues. Germline V CDR1 and CDR2: LNHDA, SQIVND (reference sequence). The chain's CDR3 is CASTLTSTDTQYF. The CDR3 coding sequence is TGTGCCAGTACCCTCACTAGCACAGATACGCAGTATTTT.

As regards this clone: One junction end disagrees with the germline gene, perhaps due to a read error. The genes are TRBV4-1 and TRBJ2-5, with 9 bases identical to TRBD2. The DNA end is more similar to TRBJ2-7, so the J call may be wrong. The CDR3 is made up of 19 amino acids. Germline assignment: CDR1 MGHRA and CDR2 YSYEKL. CDR3 sequence: CASSQDFVLAGNPSDEQYF. The CDR3 nucleotides are TGCGCCAGCAGCCAAGACTTCGTCCTAGCGGGAAATCCCTCCGACGAGCAGTACTTC.

The chain carries TRBV18 and TRBJ2-3; no clear D gene. The germline V and J ends were trimmed by 3 bases and 2 bases, with 18 bases remaining between them. The germline CDR1 and CDR2 sequences are KGHSH and LQKENI. This CDR3 spans 17 amino acids. CDR3 sequence: CASSPPSTQIDTDTQYF. CDR3 coding DNA: TGTGCCAGCTCACCCCCGAGCACCCAAATCGACACAGATACGCAGTATTTT.

This sequence joins TRBV9 and TRBJ2-3; TRBD2 might be the D (6 bases). There are 14 residues in the CDR3. The germline V gene has CDR1 SGDLS and CDR2 YYNGEE. V lost 7 bases and J 4 bases, leaving 16 bases between the germline ends. Written as DNA, the CDR3 is TGTGCCAGCGGGGTCGGGAGAGAAGCAGATACGCAGTATTTT. Translation: CASGVGREADTQYF.

This chain links TRBV7-9 with TRBJ1-1, with 7 bases that match TRBD1. The CDR3 is made up of 17 amino acids. V shed 5 bases, J shed 0 bases, and the junction held 12 bases outside the gene matches. Per germline, CDR1 SEHNR and CDR2 FQNEAQ (reference sequence). CDR3 in amino acids: CASSLLRQGGVNTEAFF. The CDR3 nucleotides are TGTGCCAGCAGCCTGCTACGACAGGGTGGGGTGAACACTGAAGCTTTCTTT.

The chain uses TRBV11-2 and TRBJ2-1; TRBD2 aligns across 7 bases. CDR3 size: 18 residues. V dropped 0 bases and J dropped 0; count of bases not matched to a gene: 8. CDR1 SGHAT and CDR2 FQNNGV come from the germline V gene. The CDR3 reads CASSLDNWGGSSYNEQFF. The CDR3 nucleotides are TGTGCCAGCAGCTTAGATAACTGGGGCGGGAGCTCCTACAATGAGCAGTTCTTC.

The chain combines TRBV27 with TRBJ2-3; 12 bases match TRBD2. The length of the CDR3 is 16 residues. The ends lost 4 bases at V and 0 bases at J; junction bases unmatched: 2. CDR1 is MNHEY and CDR2 is SMNVEV in the germline V gene (reference sequence). The CDR3 nucleotides read TGTGCCAGCAGTTCCGGGACTAGCGGGAGCACAGATACGCAGTATTTT. Amino acid sequence: CASSSGTSGSTDTQYF.

This chain links TRBV11-2 with TRBJ1-1; 9 bases align to TRBD1. Germline V gene data show CDR1 as SGHAT and CDR2 as FQNNGV. The junction had 9 bases not matched to a gene; V was cut back by 5 bases and J by 5 bases. CDR3 size: 15 residues. CDR3 residues: CASSAGQGRGTEAFF. The CDR3 nucleotides read TGTGCCAGCAGCGCTGGACAGGGGCGGGGGACTGAAGCTTTCTTT.

This clone was seen only once. The J gene is TRBJ1-1, the V gene TRBV6-6, with TRBD1 matching over 10 bases. The J segment lost 7 bases and the V segment lost 5 bases, leaving 10 bases of the junction unmatched. Per germline, CDR1 MNHNY and CDR2 SVGAGI (reference sequence). This CDR3 contains 15 residues. CDR3 residues: CASSRRQGAMNEAFF. For the CDR3, the DNA is TGTGCCAGCAGTCGCAGACAGGGGGCGATGAATGAAGCTTTCTTT.

This chain connects TRBV7-8 to TRBJ2-3, with TRBD1 identical over 9 bases. CDR1 SGHVS and CDR2 FQNEAQ come from the germline V gene. The CDR3 length is 15 residues. V shed 5 bases and J 4 bases; nucleotides not matched to a gene: 7. The CDR3, as DNA: TGTGCCAGCAGCGACAATCGACAGGGGGCAGATACGCAGTATTTT. Its protein product is CASSDNRQGADTQYF. Complete variable domain (other parts from reference TRBV7-8 and TRBJ2-3): GAGVSQSPRYKVAKRGQDVALRCDPISGHVSLFWYQQALGQGPEFLTYFQNEAQLDKSGLPSDRFFAERPEGSVSTLKIQRTQQEDSAVYLCASSDNRQGADTQYFGPGTRLTVL.

The CDR3 nucleotides read TGTGCCAGCAGCTTAGTGGGGGGGCCCAGCAGTAGCTCCTACGAGCAGTACTTC. Amino acids: CASSLVGGPSSSSYEQYF. This chain joins TRBV7-9 and TRBJ2-7; possible D gene TRBD2, 7 bases. CDR3 length equals 18 residues. Looked up from germline, CDR1 is SEHNR and CDR2 is FQNEAQ (reference sequence). V was trimmed by 1 base and J by 0 bases, leaving 19 bases between them.

The gene calls are TRBV2 and TRBJ1-1; D ambiguous. Germline V CDR1 and CDR2: SNHLY, FYNNEI. The CDR3 length is 12 residues. Trimming cost V 6 bases and J 0 bases, with 5 bases left between them. This chain's CDR3 is CASRQLNTEAFF. The CDR3 nucleotides are TGTGCCAGCAGACAACTGAACACTGAAGCTTTCTTT.

The chain couples TRBV5-6 to TRBJ2-5; 10 bases are shared with TRBD2. The V segment lost 3 bases and the J segment 0 bases; nucleotides outside the gene matches: 2. This CDR3 is built from 15 residues. In germline, CDR1 is SGHDT, CDR2 YYEEEE. CDR3 nucleotides: TGTGCCAGCAGCTCAGGACTAGCGGACCAAGAGACCCAGTACTTC. Translating it yields CASSSGLADQETQYF.

This chain links TRBV5-1 with TRBJ2-1; the D gene is possibly TRBD1 (6 bases). The CDR3 has 15 residues. The germline V and J ends were trimmed by 2 bases and 0 bases, with 9 bases remaining between them. The germline V gene encodes CDR1 SGHRS and CDR2 YFSETQ. The CDR3 protein is CASSLQGLSYNEQFF. CDR3 sequence (DNA): TGCGCCAGCAGCTTACAGGGTCTCTCCTACAATGAGCAGTTCTTC. The variable domain in full, with the rest retrieved from reference TRBV5-1 and TRBJ2-1, is KAGVTQTPRYLIKTRGQQVTLSCSPISGHRSVSWYQQTPGQGLQFLFEYFSETQRNKGNFPGRFSGRQFSNSRSEMNVSTLELGDSALYLCASSLQGLSYNEQFFGPGTRLTVL.

This chain uses TRBV7-3 with TRBJ2-7, with 8 bases matching TRBD1. The CDR3 length is 16 residues. CDR1 and CDR2 (germline): SGHTA, FQGTGA. Trimming cost V 5 bases and J 2 bases; bases outside gene matches: 11. CDR3 amino acids: CASSLGVTGDPYEQYF. The CDR3 DNA follows: TGTGCCAGCAGCCTTGGGGTGACAGGGGACCCCTACGAGCAGTACTTC.

This clone was observed a few times. V is TRBV6-1 and J is TRBJ2-7, with 11 bases fitting TRBD2. Looked up from germline, CDR1 is MNHNS and CDR2 is SASEGT. This CDR3 spans 14 amino acids. V trimming: 5 bases; J trimming: 7 bases; junction bases outside the gene matches: 7. The CDR3 region has the DNA TGTGCCAGCAGTTTAGCGGGAGGGGCGGGAGAGCAGTACTTC. Translation: CASSLAGGAGEQYF.

J is TRBJ2-2 and V is TRBV27; D perhaps matches TRBD1 (6 bases). Per the germline V gene, CDR1 is MNHEY and CDR2 is SMNVEV (reference sequence). The CDR3 has 16 amino acids. V gave up 3 bases and J gave up 1 base, with 12 bases separating them. The CDR3 DNA follows: TGTGCCAGCAGTTTTAATATAGGGGGGAACACCGGGGAGCTGTTTTTT. Its translation is CASSFNIGGNTGELFF.

The chain employs TRBV2 and TRBJ2-5, with 13 bases matching TRBD2. The germline V gene has CDR1 SNHLY and CDR2 FYNNEI. This CDR3 contains 13 residues. Trimming removed 9 bases from V and 5 bases from J; junction bases left unmatched: 3. The DNA for the CDR3 is TGTGCCAGTGGACTAGCGGGAGTTGAGACCCAGTACTTC. Protein product: CASGLAGVETQYF. Together with reference TRBV2 and TRBJ2-5, the CDR3 gives the full variable domain: EPEVTQTPSHQVTQMGQEVILRCVPISNHLYFYWYRQILGQKVEFLVSFYNNEISEKSEIFDDQFSVERPDGSNFTLKIRSTKLEDSAMYFCASGLAGVETQYFGPGTRLLVL.

The V gene is TRBV6-1, the J gene TRBJ2-2; TRBD2 matches at 10 bases. The V and J ends lost 8 bases and 1 base, in that order; junction bases with no gene match: 1. Germline lookup yields CDR1 MNHNS and CDR2 SASEGT. The CDR3 runs to 14 residues. CDR3 coding DNA: TGTGCCAGCGCTAGCGGGGGGAACACCGGGGAGCTGTTTTTT. Translating it yields CASASGGNTGELFF.

V and J are TRBV7-9 and TRBJ2-5; 7 bases agree with TRBD1. The CDR3 is 15 amino acids. CDR1 is SEHNR and CDR2 is FQNEAQ in the germline V gene (reference sequence). Unmatched junction bases numbered 11, after V lost 7 bases and J lost 3 bases. The CDR3 loop reads CASTSYKGQKETQYF. CDR3 bases: TGTGCCAGCACCTCTTACAAGGGACAGAAAGAGACCCAGTACTTC. Full variable domain (outside the CDR3, taken from reference TRBV7-9 and TRBJ2-5): DTGVSQNPRHKITKRGQNVTFRCDPISEHNRLYWYRQTLGQGPEFLTYFQNEAQLEKSRLLSDRFSAERPKGSFSTLEIQRTEQGDSAMYLCASTSYKGQKETQYFGPGTRLLVL.